Below, one T cell receptor beta chain is given with its context. These data originate in a study of OX40 agonist ivuxolimab in advanced cancers. As for the study in general: The dose-escalation cohort was just under 85% male, with a mean age of about 56 years, ranging about 23 to 79. Having had anti-PD-1, anti-PD-L1 or anti-CTLA-4 therapy before was allowed, and roughly 38% had some.

Clones were sequenced by immunoSEQ multiplex PCR, and TCRdb holds only the in-frame ones, with some missing. Of roughly 67,000 clones listed, 80% to 85% are singletons. Trimming pared 3 bases from V and 2 bases from J, leaving 10 bases between. The CDR3 covers 14 residues. Germline CDR1 reads MDHEN; CDR2 reads SYDVKM. This receptor was obtained from an adult with an advanced solid tumor such as melanoma, head and neck, liver or kidney cancer. The sequencing here drew on CD4+ or CD8+ T cells sorted from blood, taken in a trial of the OX40 agonist ivuxolimab. J is TRBJ1-2 and V is TRBV28; possible D gene TRBD1, 6 bases. The CDR3 nucleotides are TGTGCCAGCAGTTTTAGAGGGGGGAACTATGGCTACACCTTC. Protein: CASSFRGGNYGYTF.